A selection of T cell receptor beta chains follows, all from one sample in a study of T-cell memory formation after mild COVID-19. In TCRdb, the 5' RACE reads were re-called with MiXCR into one record per CDR3 protein. The data hold about 180,000 distinct CDR3 sequences, with more than 15% observed a single time. The specimen was PBMCs or a T cell subset sorted from them (not recorded which). The receptors derive from an adult woman who had mild COVID-19 (a few samples of this study predate the infection). Cell type and time point are not known. Each CDR3 is given with its conserved first and last residue. D genes are given only for firm matches. Clone size is shown for a subset of rows, as once, few, many or a class of expanded clone.

j_call v_call clone_size d_call cdr3_aa cdr3_nt
TRBJ2-1 TRBV9 few - CASSVAPLDNEQFF TGTGCCAGCAGCGTAGCTCCCCTGGACAATGAGCAGTTCTTC
TRBJ2-3 TRBV29-1 - TRBD2 CSATSGGGTDTQYF TGCAGCGCTACTAGCGGGGGAGGCACAGATACGCAGTATTTT
TRBJ2-1 TRBV6-6 - - CASSYVGEQFF TGTGCCAGCAGTTACGTGGGTGAGCAGTTCTTC
TRBJ1-6 TRBV12-3/TRBV12-4 - TRBD1 CASSGRDRGRGASPLHF TGTGCCAGCAGTGGCCGGGACAGGGGACGAGGGGCTTCACCCCTCCACTTT
TRBJ2-5 TRBV20-1 many TRBD2 CSASRAGGQETQYF TGCAGTGCTAGTCGAGCGGGAGGGCAAGAGACCCAGTACTTC
TRBJ1-1 TRBV20-1 - - CSAREWGANTEAFF TGCAGTGCTAGAGAGTGGGGGGCGAACACTGAAGCTTTCTTT
TRBJ1-1 TRBV14 - - CASSQERGAVAFF TGTGCCAGCAGCCAAGAACGCGGGGCGGTGGCTTTCTTT
TRBJ2-1 TRBV7-2 - TRBD2 CASSLGVAGGPFF TGTGCCAGCAGCTTAGGTGTGGCGGGAGGCCCGTTCTTC
TRBJ2-3 TRBV7-6 - TRBD1 CASSLWDSSTDTQYF TGTGCCAGCAGCTTATGGGACAGTAGCACAGATACGCAGTATTTT
TRBJ1-2 TRBV5-1 - TRBD1 CASSLAGTEPRGAF TGCGCCAGCAGCTTGGCCGGGACAGAACCACGGGGAGCCTTC
TRBJ1-1 TRBV20-1 - - CSASSFGPTVEAFF TGCAGTGCTAGTTCCTTTGGCCCGACGGTTGAAGCTTTCTTT
TRBJ1-2 TRBV6-5 few - CASSYNGRGGYTF TGTGCCAGCAGTTACAATGGCAGGGGAGGCTACACCTTC
TRBJ2-7 TRBV4-2 - TRBD2 CASSLEAGTSGTRPPEQYF TGTGCCAGCAGCCTAGAAGCCGGGACTAGCGGGACGAGACCCCCCGAGCAGTACTTC
TRBJ2-3 TRBV2 - TRBD1 CASSAPGQGLADTQYF TGTGCCAGCAGCGCCCCCGGACAGGGGTTGGCAGATACGCAGTATTTT
TRBJ2-1 TRBV29-1 few - CSVIRDYNEQFF TGCAGCGTAATACGGGACTACAATGAGCAGTTCTTC
TRBJ2-7 TRBV5-6 - - CASSSYTYSSYEQYF TGTGCCAGCAGCTCTTACACTTATAGTAGCTACGAGCAGTACTTC
TRBJ2-2 TRBV6-6 - TRBD2 CASWPAGGPKTGELFF TGTGCCAGCTGGCCAGCGGGGGGGCCTAAAACCGGGGAGCTGTTTTTT
TRBJ2-2 TRBV12-3/TRBV12-4 few - CASRAGGELFF TGTGCCAGCAGGGCAGGCGGGGAGCTGTTTTTT
TRBJ1-2 TRBV30 - - CAWRAQGGIYGYTF TGTGCCTGGAGAGCCCAGGGTGGGATCTATGGCTACACCTTC
TRBJ1-1 TRBV9 few - CASGRTMNTEAFF TGTGCCAGCGGGCGGACCATGAACACTGAAGCTTTCTTT
TRBJ1-3 TRBV21-1 - - CASRTPPQDRTSSGNTIYF TGTGCCAGCAGGACCCCTCCCCAGGACAGGACTAGTTCTGGAAACACCATATATTTT
TRBJ1-6 TRBV12-3/TRBV12-4 - - CASRGTGSVSPLHF TGTGCCAGCAGGGGGACGGGCTCTGTTTCACCCCTCCACTTT
TRBJ2-1 TRBV7-9 many - CASSLGRYNEQFF TGTGCCAGCAGCTTAGGACGTTACAATGAGCAGTTCTTC
TRBJ2-1 TRBV6-5 many TRBD2 CASSTTSGGYNEQFF TGTGCCAGCAGTACGACTAGCGGCGGATACAATGAGCAGTTCTTC
TRBJ2-5 TRBV4-3 few TRBD2 CASSQGVAGSLETQYF TGCGCCAGCAGCCAAGGTGTAGCGGGATCGTTGGAGACCCAGTACTTC
TRBJ1-1 TRBV29-1 - - CSVARQVRDTEAFF TGCAGCGTTGCACGACAGGTTAGGGACACTGAAGCTTTCTTT
TRBJ2-5 TRBV3-1 - - CASSSFIGAETQYF TGTGCCAGCAGCTCTTTCATAGGGGCAGAGACCCAGTACTTC
TRBJ2-5 TRBV14 - TRBD1 CASSQDLGQGFETQYF TGTGCCAGCAGCCAAGACCTGGGACAGGGCTTTGAGACCCAGTACTTC
TRBJ2-5 TRBV24-1 - TRBD1 CATSEPDREETQYF TGTGCCACCAGTGAGCCGGACAGGGAAGAGACCCAGTACTTC
TRBJ2-1 TRBV6-5 many TRBD2 CASSYSMIGTSGRYEQFF TGTGCCAGCAGTTACTCGATGATCGGGACTAGCGGGAGATATGAGCAGTTCTTC